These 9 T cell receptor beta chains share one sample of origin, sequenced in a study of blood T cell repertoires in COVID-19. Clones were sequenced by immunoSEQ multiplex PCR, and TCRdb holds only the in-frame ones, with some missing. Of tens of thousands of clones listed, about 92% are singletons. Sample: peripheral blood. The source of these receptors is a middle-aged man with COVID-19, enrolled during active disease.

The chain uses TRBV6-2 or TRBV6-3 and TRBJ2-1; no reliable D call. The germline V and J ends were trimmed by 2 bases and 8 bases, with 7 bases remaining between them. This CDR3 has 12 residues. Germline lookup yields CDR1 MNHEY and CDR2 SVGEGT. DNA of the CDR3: TGTGCCAGCAGTTACCCAGTGGATGAGCAGTTCTTC. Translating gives CASSYPVDEQFF.

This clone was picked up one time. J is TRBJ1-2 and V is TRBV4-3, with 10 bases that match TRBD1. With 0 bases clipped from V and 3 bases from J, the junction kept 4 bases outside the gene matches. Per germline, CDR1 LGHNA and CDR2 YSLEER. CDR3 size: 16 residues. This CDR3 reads CASSQDLTGGHYGYTF. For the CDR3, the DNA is TGCGCCAGCAGCCAAGATCTGACAGGGGGCCACTATGGCTACACCTTC.

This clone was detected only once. CDR3 protein: CASSKRPDEQRGNTGELFF. The DNA of the CDR3 is TGTGCCAGCAGCAAAAGACCAGATGAACAGCGGGGGAACACCGGGGAGCTGTTTTTT. This chain links TRBV5-4 with TRBJ2-2, with 7 bases matching TRBD2. The CDR3 loop spans 19 amino acids. Looked up from germline, CDR1 is SGHNT and CDR2 is YYREEE (reference sequence). The ends lost 4 bases at V and 1 base at J; junction bases unmatched: 16.

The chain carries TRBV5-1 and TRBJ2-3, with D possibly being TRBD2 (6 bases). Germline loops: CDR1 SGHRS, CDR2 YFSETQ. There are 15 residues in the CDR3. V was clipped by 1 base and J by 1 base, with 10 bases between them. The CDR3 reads CASSLYGSGTDTQYF. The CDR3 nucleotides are TGCGCCAGCAGCTTGTACGGGAGTGGCACAGATACGCAGTATTTT.

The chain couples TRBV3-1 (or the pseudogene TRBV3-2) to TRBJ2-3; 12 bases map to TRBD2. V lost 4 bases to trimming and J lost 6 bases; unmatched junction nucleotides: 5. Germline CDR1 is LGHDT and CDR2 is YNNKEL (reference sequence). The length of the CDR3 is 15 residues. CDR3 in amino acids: CASSPSGRALDTQYF. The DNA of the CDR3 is TGTGCCAGCAGCCCTAGCGGGAGGGCCCTTGATACGCAGTATTTT.

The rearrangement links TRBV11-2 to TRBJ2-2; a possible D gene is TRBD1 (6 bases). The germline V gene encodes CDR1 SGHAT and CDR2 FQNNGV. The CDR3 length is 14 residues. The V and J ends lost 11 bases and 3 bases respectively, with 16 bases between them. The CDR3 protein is CAAVQGRYTGELFF. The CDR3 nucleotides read TGTGCCGCCGTCCAGGGGCGATACACCGGGGAGCTGTTTTTT.

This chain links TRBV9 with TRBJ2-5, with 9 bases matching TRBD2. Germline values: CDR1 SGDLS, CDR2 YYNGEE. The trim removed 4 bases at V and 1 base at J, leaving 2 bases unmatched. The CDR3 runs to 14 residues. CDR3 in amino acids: CASSPTSGQETQYF. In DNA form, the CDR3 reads TGTGCCAGCAGCCCGACTAGCGGCCAAGAGACCCAGTACTTC.

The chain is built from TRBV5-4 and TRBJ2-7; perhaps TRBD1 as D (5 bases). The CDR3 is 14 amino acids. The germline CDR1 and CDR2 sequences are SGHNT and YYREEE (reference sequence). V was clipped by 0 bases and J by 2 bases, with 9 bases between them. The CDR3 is CASSLDQGAYEQYF. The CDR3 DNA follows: TGTGCCAGCAGCTTGGATCAGGGCGCCTACGAGCAGTACTTC.

The DNA for the CDR3 is TGTGCCAGCAGCGATACAGCAGGGGGAGATACGCAGTATTTT. This encodes CASSDTAGGDTQYF. The chain recombines TRBV9 with TRBJ2-3, with 7 bases fitting TRBD1. Trimming at V came to 3 bases and at J to 5 bases, leaving 6 bases not matched to a gene. Germline CDR1 reads SGDLS; CDR2 reads YYNGEE. The CDR3 spans 14 residues.